The 7 T cell receptor beta chains in this list originate from one sample, sequenced in a study of shared clonotypes between healthy human individuals (dated by TCRdb to 2019 to 2021). The library was obtained by the immunoSEQ multiplex PCR assay. TCRdb stores this immuneACCESS table with in-frame sequences only. Part of the clones is absent; in the studies checked, under half of the shortfall reflects unresolved V genes, and no reason is known for the rest. The table for this sample lists some 2,500,000 clones; less than 95% of them were counted only once. Approximately 0.4% of the sample is held by the ten biggest clonotypes. The specimen sequenced was naive CD4+ T cells from PBMCs. The cell subset or site label for this specimen denotes: CD45RA+ positively selected. The receptors stem from a man aged 18 to 35 in good health. Some clones in this sample may be carry-over from other donors' samples.

A word on this clone: This sample includes further DNA sequences coding for the same CDR3. The V call is TRBV5-1, the J call TRBJ2-2; 9 nucleotides align to TRBD1. Germline V CDR1 and CDR2: SGHRS, YFSETQ. V lost 0 bases to trimming and J lost 4 bases; unmatched junction nucleotides: 1. The CDR3 runs 15 residues. The CDR3 DNA reads TGCGCCAGCAGCTTGGTACAGGGGGCCACCGGGGAGCTGTTTTTT. It encodes CASSLVQGATGELFF.

This chain links TRBV7-2 with TRBJ2-5; 14 nucleotides match TRBD2. Germline V gene lookup returns CDR1 SGHTA and CDR2 FQGNSA. The V gene end was trimmed by 3 bases and the J gene end by 5 bases; junction bases not matched to a gene: 14. There are 19 residues in the CDR3. The CDR3 sequence is CASSFDLGLAGGRWETQYF. Written as DNA, the CDR3 is TGTGCCAGCAGCTTTGACCTCGGACTAGCGGGAGGAAGATGGGAGACCCAGTACTTC.

The count of this clone is one. V and J are TRBV6-1 and TRBJ1-5; D is unclear. The CDR3 has 14 residues. Germline-derived CDR1 and CDR2 are MNHNS and SASEGT. V was clipped by 0 bases and J by 4 bases, with 7 bases between them. This CDR3 reads CASSEAALNQPQHF. CDR3 DNA: TGTGCCAGCAGTGAAGCGGCGCTGAATCAGCCCCAGCATTTT.

The J gene is TRBJ2-1, the V gene TRBV4-1; TRBD1 aligns across 8 bases. The CDR3 extends over 16 amino acids. With 4 bases clipped from V and 4 bases from J, the junction kept 9 bases outside the gene matches. Germline V lookup: CDR1 MGHRA, CDR2 YSYEKL. DNA for the CDR3: TGCGCCAGCAGCCCAACCGGGACAGGTACATACAATGAGCAGTTCTTC. The encoded protein is CASSPTGTGTYNEQFF.

The chain carries TRBV9 and TRBJ2-5; 11 nucleotides match TRBD2. The V segment lost 0 bases and the J segment 4 bases; nucleotides outside the gene matches: 8. Germline V gene lookup returns CDR1 SGDLS and CDR2 YYNGEE. CDR3 length equals 17 residues. The CDR3 here is CASSVVGSGRAGETQYF. Written as DNA, the CDR3 is TGTGCCAGCAGCGTAGTGGGTAGCGGGAGGGCGGGAGAGACCCAGTACTTC.

The chain couples TRBV11-2 to TRBJ1-1; perhaps TRBD1 as D (6 bases). The germline V gene has CDR1 SGHAT and CDR2 FQNNGV. The V end was cut by 2 bases, the J end by 5 bases, with 18 bases between. CDR3 size: 16 residues. CDR3 in DNA: TGTGCCAGCAGCTTATGGACACCAGCAAGGGGGACTGAAGCTTTCTTT. Translating it yields CASSLWTPARGTEAFF.

The V call is TRBV7-9, the J call TRBJ2-5; D may correspond to TRBD1 or TRBD2 (5 bases each). The CDR3 extends over 17 amino acids. V lost 4 bases and J lost 5, with 23 bases in between. The germline CDR1 and CDR2 sequences are SEHNR and FQNEAQ (reference sequence). As DNA, the CDR3 is TGTGCCAGCAGCTCCACCCCGGGGCAGACCGTGGTGGAGACCCAGTACTTC. This gives the protein CASSSTPGQTVVETQYF.